This T cell receptor (beta chain) emerged from a study of blood T cell repertoires in COVID-19. The overall study: Sites across the United States, Italy and Spain contributed samples from acute and convalescent COVID-19.

The junction had 4 bases not matched to a gene; V was cut back by 1 base and J by 2 bases. Germline CDR1 SGHVS, CDR2 FNYEAQ. CDR3 length: 16 residues. TCRdb's table, derived via immunoSEQ multiplex PCR, lists solely in-frame clones and lacks some. The table lists approximately 300,000 clones, approximately 83% of them singletons, with roughly 4% in the top ten. The chain joins TRBV7-6 to TRBJ1-3; TRBD1 matches 8 bases. Material: PBMCs or T cells enriched from blood (not recorded which). This sequence was found in a woman in her twenties or thirties who had recovered from COVID-19. The CDR3 loop is CASSLGTGGTGNTIYF. CDR3 DNA: TGTGCCAGCAGCTTAGGAACAGGGGGAACTGGAAACACCATATATTTT.